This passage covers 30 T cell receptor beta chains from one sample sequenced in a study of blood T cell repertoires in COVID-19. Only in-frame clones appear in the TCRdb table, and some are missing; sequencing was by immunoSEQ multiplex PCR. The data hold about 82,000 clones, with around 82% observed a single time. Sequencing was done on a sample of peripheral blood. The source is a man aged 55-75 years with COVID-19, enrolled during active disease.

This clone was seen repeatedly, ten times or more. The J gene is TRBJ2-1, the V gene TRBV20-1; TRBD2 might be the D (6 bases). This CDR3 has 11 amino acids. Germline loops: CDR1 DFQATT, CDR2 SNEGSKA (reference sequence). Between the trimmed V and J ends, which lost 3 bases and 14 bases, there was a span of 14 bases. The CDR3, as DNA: TGCAGTGCTAGCAGGAAGACTAGGGAGTTCTTC. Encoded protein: CSASRKTREFF.

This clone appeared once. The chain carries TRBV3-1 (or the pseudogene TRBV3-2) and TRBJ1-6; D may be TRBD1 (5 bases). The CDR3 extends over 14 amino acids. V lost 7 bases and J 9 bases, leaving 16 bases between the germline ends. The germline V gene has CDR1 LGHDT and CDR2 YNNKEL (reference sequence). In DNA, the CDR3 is TGTGCCAGCACCTTCCAGGGAATAGGTTCACCCCTCCACTTT. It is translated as CASTFQGIGSPLHF.

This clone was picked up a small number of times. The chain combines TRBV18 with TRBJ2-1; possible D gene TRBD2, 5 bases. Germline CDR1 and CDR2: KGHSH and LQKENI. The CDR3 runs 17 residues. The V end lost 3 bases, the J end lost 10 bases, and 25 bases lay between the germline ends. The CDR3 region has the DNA TGTGCCAGCTCACCCACGGTCAGTAGGGAGAGTTCGCCCGAGCAGTTCTTC. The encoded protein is CASSPTVSRESSPEQFF.

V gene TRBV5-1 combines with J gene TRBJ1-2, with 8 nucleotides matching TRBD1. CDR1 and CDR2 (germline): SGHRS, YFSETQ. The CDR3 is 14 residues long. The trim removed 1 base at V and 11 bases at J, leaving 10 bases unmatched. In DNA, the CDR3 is TGCGCCAGCAGCTTGACCGGGACAGGACTGGGGTACACCTTC. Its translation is CASSLTGTGLGYTF.

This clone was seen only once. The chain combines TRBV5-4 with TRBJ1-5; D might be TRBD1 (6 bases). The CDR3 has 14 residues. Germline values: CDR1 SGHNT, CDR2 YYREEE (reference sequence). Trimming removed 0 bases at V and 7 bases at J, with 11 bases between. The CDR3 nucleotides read TGTGCCAGCAGCTTGGACCCCGGACAGCAGCCCCAGCATTTT. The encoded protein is CASSLDPGQQPQHF.

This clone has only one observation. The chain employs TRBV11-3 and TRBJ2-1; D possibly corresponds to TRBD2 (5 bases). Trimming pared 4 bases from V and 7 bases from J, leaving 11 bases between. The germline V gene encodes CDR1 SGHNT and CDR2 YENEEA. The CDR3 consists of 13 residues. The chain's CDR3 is CASSWRGSNEQFF. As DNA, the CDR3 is TGTGCCAGCAGCTGGCGCGGGTCGAATGAGCAGTTCTTC. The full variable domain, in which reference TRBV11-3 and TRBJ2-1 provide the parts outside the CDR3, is EAGVVQSPRYKIIEKKQPVAFWCNPISGHNTLYWYLQNLGQGPELLIRYENEEAVDDSQLPKDRFSAERLKGVDSTLKIQPAELGDSAVYLCASSWRGSNEQFFGPGTRLTVL.

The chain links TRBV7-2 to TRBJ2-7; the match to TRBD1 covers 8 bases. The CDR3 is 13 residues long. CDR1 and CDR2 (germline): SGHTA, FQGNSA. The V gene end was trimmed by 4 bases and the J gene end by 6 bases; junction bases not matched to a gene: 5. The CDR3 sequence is CASSSAGGFEQYF. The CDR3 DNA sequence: TGTGCCAGCAGCTCGGCAGGGGGCTTCGAGCAGTACTTC.

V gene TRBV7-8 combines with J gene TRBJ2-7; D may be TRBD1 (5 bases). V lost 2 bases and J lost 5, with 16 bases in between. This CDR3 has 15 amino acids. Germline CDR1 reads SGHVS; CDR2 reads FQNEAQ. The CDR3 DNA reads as TGTGCCAGCAGCTTATCTCAGGGAAGGGGCCACGAGCAGTACTTC. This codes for CASSLSQGRGHEQYF.

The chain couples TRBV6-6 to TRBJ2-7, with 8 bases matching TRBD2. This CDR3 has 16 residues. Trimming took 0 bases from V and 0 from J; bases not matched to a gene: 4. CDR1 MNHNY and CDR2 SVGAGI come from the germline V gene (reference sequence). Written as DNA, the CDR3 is TGTGCCAGCAGTTACTCCGGGGGGACTAGCTCCTACGAGCAGTACTTC. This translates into CASSYSGGTSSYEQYF.

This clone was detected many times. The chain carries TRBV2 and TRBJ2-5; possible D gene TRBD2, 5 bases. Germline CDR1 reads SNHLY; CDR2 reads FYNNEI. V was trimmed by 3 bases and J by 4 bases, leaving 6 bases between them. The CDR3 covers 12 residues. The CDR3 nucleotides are TGTGCCAGCAGTGACGGGGTAGAGACCCAGTACTTC. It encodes CASSDGVETQYF.

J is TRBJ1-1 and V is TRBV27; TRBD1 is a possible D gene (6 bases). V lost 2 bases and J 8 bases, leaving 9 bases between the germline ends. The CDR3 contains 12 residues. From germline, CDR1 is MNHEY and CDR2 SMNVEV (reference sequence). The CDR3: CASSLRGGEAFF. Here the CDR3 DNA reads TGTGCCAGCAGTTTAAGGGGGGGGGAAGCTTTCTTT.

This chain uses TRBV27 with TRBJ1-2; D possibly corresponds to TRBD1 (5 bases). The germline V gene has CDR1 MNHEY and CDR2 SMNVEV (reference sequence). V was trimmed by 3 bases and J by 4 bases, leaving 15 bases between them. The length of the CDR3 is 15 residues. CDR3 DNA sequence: TGTGCCAGCAGTTTTTGGGGCGCGGATCTCTATGGCTACACCTTC. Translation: CASSFWGADLYGYTF.

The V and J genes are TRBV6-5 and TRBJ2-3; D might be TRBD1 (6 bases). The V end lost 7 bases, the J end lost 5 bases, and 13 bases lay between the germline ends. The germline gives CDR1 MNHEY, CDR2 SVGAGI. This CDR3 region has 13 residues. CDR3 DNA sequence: TGTGCCAGCATTAGACAGGATCGAGATACGCAGTATTTT. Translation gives CASIRQDRDTQYF.

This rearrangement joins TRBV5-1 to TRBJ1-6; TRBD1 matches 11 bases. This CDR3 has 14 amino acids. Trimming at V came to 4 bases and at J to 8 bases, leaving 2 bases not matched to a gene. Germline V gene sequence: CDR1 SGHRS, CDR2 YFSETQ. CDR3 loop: CASSQGQGDSPLHF. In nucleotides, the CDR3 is TGCGCCAGCAGCCAGGGACAGGGGGATTCACCCCTCCACTTT.

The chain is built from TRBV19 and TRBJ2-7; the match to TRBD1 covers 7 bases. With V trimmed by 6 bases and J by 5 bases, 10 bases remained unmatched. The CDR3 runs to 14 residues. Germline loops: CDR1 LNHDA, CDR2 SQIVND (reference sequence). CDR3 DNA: TGTGCCAGTAGACAACCGGGACAGAACAACGAGCAGTACTTC. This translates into CASRQPGQNNEQYF.

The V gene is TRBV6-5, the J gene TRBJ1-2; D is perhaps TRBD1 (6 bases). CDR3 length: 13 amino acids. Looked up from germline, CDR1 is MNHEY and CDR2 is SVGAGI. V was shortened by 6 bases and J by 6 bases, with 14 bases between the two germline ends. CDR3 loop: CASSPRGGHGYTF. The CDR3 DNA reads TGTGCCAGCAGCCCCCGCGGGGGCCATGGCTACACCTTC.

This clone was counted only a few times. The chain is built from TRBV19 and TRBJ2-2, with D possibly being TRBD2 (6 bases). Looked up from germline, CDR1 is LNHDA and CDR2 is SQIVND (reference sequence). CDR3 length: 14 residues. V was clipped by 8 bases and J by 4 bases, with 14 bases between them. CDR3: CASGPGLPTGELFF. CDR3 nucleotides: TGTGCCAGTGGGCCGGGACTTCCCACCGGGGAGCTGTTTTTT.

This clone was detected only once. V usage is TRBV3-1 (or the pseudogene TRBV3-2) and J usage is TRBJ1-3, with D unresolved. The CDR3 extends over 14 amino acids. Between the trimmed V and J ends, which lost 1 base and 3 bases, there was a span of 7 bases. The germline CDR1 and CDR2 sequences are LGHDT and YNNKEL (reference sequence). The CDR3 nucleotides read TGTGCCAGCAGCCAAGGGAGGGTTGGAAACACCATATATTTT. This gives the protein CASSQGRVGNTIYF.

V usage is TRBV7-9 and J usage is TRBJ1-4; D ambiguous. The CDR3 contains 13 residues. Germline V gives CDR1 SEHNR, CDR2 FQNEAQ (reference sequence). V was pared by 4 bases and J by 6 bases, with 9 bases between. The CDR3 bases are TGTGCCAGCAGCTCGGGAGGGTATGAAAAACTGTTTTTT. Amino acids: CASSSGGYEKLFF.

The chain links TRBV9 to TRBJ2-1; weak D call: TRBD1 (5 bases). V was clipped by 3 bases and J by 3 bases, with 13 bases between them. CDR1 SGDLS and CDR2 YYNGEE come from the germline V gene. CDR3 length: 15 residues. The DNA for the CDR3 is TGTGCCAGCAGCGCCAATGGCAGGGACTACAATGAGCAGTTCTTC. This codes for CASSANGRDYNEQFF.

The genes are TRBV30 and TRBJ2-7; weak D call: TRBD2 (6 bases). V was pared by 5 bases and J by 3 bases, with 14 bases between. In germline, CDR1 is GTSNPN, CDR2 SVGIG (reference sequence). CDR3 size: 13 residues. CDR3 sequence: CAWVPGAHYEQYF. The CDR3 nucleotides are TGTGCCTGGGTACCGGGAGCCCACTACGAGCAGTACTTC.

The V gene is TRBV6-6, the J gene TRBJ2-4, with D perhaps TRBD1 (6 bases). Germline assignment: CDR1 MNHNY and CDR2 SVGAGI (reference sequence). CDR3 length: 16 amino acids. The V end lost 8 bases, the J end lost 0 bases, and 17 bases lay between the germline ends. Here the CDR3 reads CASLTGPRLAKNIQYF. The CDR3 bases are TGTGCCAGCCTGACAGGCCCGCGGTTAGCCAAAAACATTCAGTACTTC.

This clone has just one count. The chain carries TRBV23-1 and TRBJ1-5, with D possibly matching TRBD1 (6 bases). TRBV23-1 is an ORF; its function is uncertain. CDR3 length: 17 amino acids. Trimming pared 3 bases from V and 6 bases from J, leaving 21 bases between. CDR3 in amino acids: CASSQGATGKSLQPQHF. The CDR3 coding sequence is TGCGCCAGCAGTCAGGGAGCTACAGGGAAATCCCTTCAGCCCCAGCATTTT.

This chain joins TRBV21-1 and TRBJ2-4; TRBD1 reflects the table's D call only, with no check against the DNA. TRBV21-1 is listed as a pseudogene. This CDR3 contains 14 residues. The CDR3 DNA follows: TGTGCCAGCAGCCCCAGGGGGACCAAAAACATTCAGTACTTC. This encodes CASSPRGTKNIQYF.

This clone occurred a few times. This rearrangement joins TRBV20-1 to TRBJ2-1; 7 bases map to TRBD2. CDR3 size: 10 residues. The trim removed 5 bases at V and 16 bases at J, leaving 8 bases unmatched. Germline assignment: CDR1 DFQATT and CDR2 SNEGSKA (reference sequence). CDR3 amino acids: CSAGAGSDFF. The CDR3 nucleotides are TGCAGTGCTGGAGCGGGAAGTGACTTCTTC.

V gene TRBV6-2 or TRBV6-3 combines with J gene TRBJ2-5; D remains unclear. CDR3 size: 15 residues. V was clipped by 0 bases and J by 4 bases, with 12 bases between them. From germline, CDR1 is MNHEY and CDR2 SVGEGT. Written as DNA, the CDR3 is TGTGCCAGCAGTTACTCGAGAGGTCTCGGAGAGACCCAGTACTTC. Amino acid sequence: CASSYSRGLGETQYF.

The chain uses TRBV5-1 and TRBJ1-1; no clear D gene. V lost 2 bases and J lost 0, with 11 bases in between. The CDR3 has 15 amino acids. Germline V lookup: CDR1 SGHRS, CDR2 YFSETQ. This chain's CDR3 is CASSLGAGVNTEAFF. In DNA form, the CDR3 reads TGCGCCAGCAGCTTAGGTGCCGGGGTGAACACTGAAGCTTTCTTT. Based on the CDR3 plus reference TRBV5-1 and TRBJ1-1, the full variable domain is KAGVTQTPRYLIKTRGQQVTLSCSPISGHRSVSWYQQTPGQGLQFLFEYFSETQRNKGNFPGRFSGRQFSNSRSEMNVSTLELGDSALYLCASSLGAGVNTEAFFGQGTRLTVV.

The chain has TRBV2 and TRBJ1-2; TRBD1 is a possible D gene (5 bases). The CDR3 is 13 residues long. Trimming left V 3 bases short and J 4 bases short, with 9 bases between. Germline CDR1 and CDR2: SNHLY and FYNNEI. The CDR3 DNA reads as TGTGCCAGCAGTGACCCCAGGGCCTATGGCTACACCTTC. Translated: CASSDPRAYGYTF.

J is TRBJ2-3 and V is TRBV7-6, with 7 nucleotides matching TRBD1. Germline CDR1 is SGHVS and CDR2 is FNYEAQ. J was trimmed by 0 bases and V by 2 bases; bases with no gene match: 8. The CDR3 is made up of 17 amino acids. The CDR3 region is CASSLTTGTESTDTQYF. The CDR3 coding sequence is TGTGCCAGCAGCTTAACTACCGGGACAGAGAGCACAGATACGCAGTATTTT. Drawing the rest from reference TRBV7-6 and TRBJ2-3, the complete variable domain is GAGVSQSPRYKVTKRGQDVALRCDPISGHVSLYWYRQALGQGPEFLTYFNYEAQQDKSGLPNDRFSAERPEGSISTLTIQRTEQRDSAMYRCASSLTTGTESTDTQYFGPGTRLTVL.

The CDR3 is CASSQGLNQETQYF. The CDR3 nucleotides are TGTGCCAGCAGCCAAGGACTGAACCAAGAGACCCAGTACTTC. V usage is TRBV5-6 and J usage is TRBJ2-5; the D gene is possibly TRBD2 (5 bases). Per germline, CDR1 SGHDT and CDR2 YYEEEE. The V end lost 4 bases, the J end lost 0 bases, and 10 bases lay between the germline ends. This CDR3 has 14 amino acids. Drawing the rest from reference TRBV5-6 and TRBJ2-5, the complete variable domain is DAGVTQSPTHLIKTRGQQVTLRCSPKSGHDTVSWYQQALGQGPQFIFQYYEEEERQRGNFPDRFSGHQFPNYSSELNVNALLLGDSALYLCASSQGLNQETQYFGPGTRLLVL.